This TCR beta chain was sequenced during a study of T cell responses to AZD1222 COVID-19 vaccine. Findings and caveats of the study: Spike-specific TCR breadth and depth grew following two AZD1222 doses.

Generated by immunoSEQ multiplex PCR, the TCRdb table keeps only in-frame clones and is missing some. The sample lists some 200,000 clones, around 90% occurring once. This clone appeared a single time. What it recognizes is unknown. CDR1 and CDR2 (germline): MNHEY, SVGAGI. With V trimmed by 6 bases and J by 8 bases, 9 bases remained unmatched. The CDR3 is made up of 14 amino acids. This TCR derives from an adult who received the AZD1222 COVID-19 vaccine. The source was peripheral blood, collected 28 days after the second AZD1222 dose. The chain recombines TRBV6-5 with TRBJ2-1, with 8 bases that match TRBD1. CDR3: CASSPQEDRDEQFF. CDR3 in DNA: TGTGCCAGCAGCCCACAGGAGGACAGGGATGAGCAGTTCTTC.